The entry below describes one TCR beta chain. This clonotype showed up many times. No antigen is known for it. Base-call qualities are not available, and no considerably larger clone is one nucleotide away. The germline V gene supplies CDR1 MNHEY and CDR2 SVGAGI. Counted from cysteine to phenylalanine, this CDR3 has 16 amino acids. Here the CDR3 DNA is all that survives: 48 bases in frame from base 1. At the junction V is shortened by 2 bases and J by 7 bases, with 21 bases in between. In this study, sorted CD4+ and CD8+ T cells from the blood of healthy subjects and of severe aplastic anemia patients had their TCR repertoires deep-sequenced. Ficoll-Paque density gradient centrifugation was used to isolate peripheral blood mononuclear cells. Before DNA was extracted, CD4+ and CD8+ T cells were sorted using either FACS or magnetic beads. This record belongs to a study of CD8+CD57+ T cells in acquired aplastic anemia (dated by TCRdb to 2016 to 2018). With regard to the full study: A mean of about 3 ug of DNA, ranging from roughly 0.17 to 30 ug, was extracted from sorted CD4+ and CD8+ cells. An average of around 10 million reads for CD4+ cells and 12 million or so reads for CD8+ cells was obtained from healthy donor samples. The paper as a whole reports these results and caveats: Patients and healthy controls showed no significant difference in CD8+ Simpson's diversity (P=0.060). Roughly 30 CD8+ CDR3 sequences were found to be shared between patients and controls, but these sequences appeared to be highly expressed in patients and within the immunodominant clones of the patients.

Genomic DNA was used as template for profiling of TCR beta VDJ combinations and CDR3 sequences. An Illumina HiSeq 2000 was used for TCR repertoire sequencing. For the original study's pipeline: TRBV/TRBJ rearrangement plots, CDR3 size and DJ length profiles, and Simpson's diversity index were used to assess repertoires. Whichever DNA sequence was most abundant in the deep sequencing data was defined as the immunodominant clone. CDR3 amino acid sequences were checked for sharing across subjects and were also compared against the VDJdb database and published repertoires. TCRdb handled the public reads itself, with Q25 trimming in fastp and clone calling in MiXCR, and kept productive beta chains. Here each entry gathers all rows of one CDR3 protein and keeps the most common genes and DNA. None of the V and J calls come from the authors' own analysis; TCRdb made them. The sample contains more than 150,000 distinct CDR3 sequences, roughly half of them found a single time. The ten largest clones add up to approximately 2.9% of the sample.

The material sequenced was sorted CD4+, CD8+, or CD8+CD57+ T cells (not recorded which) from PBMCs. This receptor chain uses TRBV6-5 and TRBJ2-7, with TRBD2 as a weak D call on 6 bases. The sequence derives from a human donor in good health. The CDR3 is CASSYEGRPEGGEQYF. The DNA sequence is TGTGCCAGCAGTTACGAAGGTCGGCCCGAGGGAGGAGAGCAGTACTTC.